The 4 T cell receptor beta chains given below trace back to one sample, sequenced in a study of blood T cell repertoires in COVID-19. Sequenced by immunoSEQ multiplex PCR; TCRdb stores in-frame clones only, minus some. The table includes about 210,000 clones, more than 70% detected once. Sequenced: PBMCs or T cells enriched from blood (not recorded which). The receptors were gathered from a man in his forties with acute COVID-19.

The chain uses TRBV24-1 and TRBJ2-1; 8 bases match TRBD2. The CDR3 length is 15 residues. V shed 4 bases, J shed 4 bases, and the junction held 5 bases outside the gene matches. Germline loops: CDR1 KGHDR, CDR2 SFDVKD. The CDR3 sequence: CATSETGGPYNEQFF. The CDR3 coding sequence is TGTGCCACCAGTGAAACGGGAGGGCCTTACAATGAGCAGTTCTTC.

The chain links TRBV7-8 to TRBJ1-1; D is undetermined. Looked up from germline, CDR1 is SGHVS and CDR2 is FQNEAQ. V was cut by 1 base and J by 6 bases, with 9 bases left in between. This CDR3 has 13 amino acids. This CDR3 is CASSLERVPEAFF. For the CDR3, the DNA is TGTGCCAGCAGCTTAGAACGAGTCCCTGAAGCTTTCTTT. Full variable domain (missing parts from reference TRBV7-8 and TRBJ1-1): GAGVSQSPRYKVAKRGQDVALRCDPISGHVSLFWYQQALGQGPEFLTYFQNEAQLDKSGLPSDRFFAERPEGSVSTLKIQRTQQEDSAVYLCASSLERVPEAFFGQGTRLTVV.

The V gene is TRBV30, the J gene TRBJ1-5; tentatively, D is TRBD1 (5 bases). In germline, CDR1 is GTSNPN, CDR2 SVGIG (reference sequence). V gave up 1 base and J gave up 6 bases, with 13 bases separating them. There are 14 residues in the CDR3. In nucleotides, the CDR3 is TGTGCCTGGAGTGCCGTTGGGGGGTTTCAGCCCCAGCATTTT. Protein sequence: CAWSAVGGFQPQHF.

The chain couples TRBV7-3 to TRBJ1-2, with D possibly TRBD1 on 6 matching bases. This CDR3 is built from 15 residues. The germline V and J ends were trimmed by 5 bases and 14 bases, with 27 bases remaining between them. Germline V CDR1 and CDR2: SGHTA, FQGTGA. In nucleotides, the CDR3 is TGTGCCAGCAGCCCAACCAAAGGCAGCCCGACAGGTTATACCTTC. As protein: CASSPTKGSPTGYTF.